A single sample is the source of the 9 T cell receptor beta chains below, sequenced in a study of cytotoxic CD8 clonotypes in ibrutinib-treated CLL. Using immunoSEQ multiplex PCR, the repertoire was profiled, and TCRdb retains in-frame clones only, with some absent. The profile shows hundreds of thousands of clones, roughly two thirds of them singletons. The material sequenced was PBMCs, taken after 36 months of ibrutinib treatment. The receptor source for this set is a human donor with chronic lymphocytic leukemia.

The V and J genes are TRBV4-1 and TRBJ1-5; unclear D gene. The CDR3 extends over 16 amino acids. CDR1 MGHRA and CDR2 YSYEKL come from the germline V gene. V lost 0 bases to trimming and J lost 9 bases, with 18 bases between them. CDR3 coding DNA: TGCGCCAGCAGCCAAGAGAGCGGGCCAGGCGACTGGCCCCAGCATTTT. This translates into CASSQESGPGDWPQHF.

This chain connects TRBV5-1 to TRBJ2-3; either TRBD1 or TRBD2 may fit D (6 bases each). The CDR3 sequence is 19 residues long. Germline V gives CDR1 SGHRS, CDR2 YFSETQ. The germline V and J ends were trimmed by 0 bases and 1 base, with 21 bases remaining between them. The CDR3 bases are TGCGCCAGCAGCTTGGCAATCGGAGGTTCGAGGGGGGGCACAGATACGCAGTATTTT. Its protein product is CASSLAIGGSRGGTDTQYF.

The chain couples TRBV5-1 to TRBJ1-2, with 7 bases identical to TRBD1. V was clipped by 0 bases and J by 7 bases; unmatched bases: 3. The germline gives CDR1 SGHRS, CDR2 YFSETQ. There are 13 residues in the CDR3. CDR3 nucleotide sequence: TGCGCCAGCAGCTTGGGACAGGGTCCTGGCTACACCTTC. Its translation: CASSLGQGPGYTF.

This chain connects TRBV29-1 to TRBJ2-7; D is ambiguous. This CDR3 is 13 amino acids long. Germline lookup yields CDR1 SQVTM and CDR2 ANQGSEA. V was cut by 5 bases and J by 1 base, with 12 bases left in between. The DNA of the CDR3 is TGCAGCGTTCCCGCGTTAGAGTCCTACGAGCAGTACTTC. Translation: CSVPALESYEQYF.

In its sample, this clone was seen once. This may arise from a read error, as a much more abundant clone is one base away. The chain is built from TRBV7-9 and TRBJ2-2; D gene uncertain. Between the trimmed V and J ends, which lost 4 bases and 5 bases, there was a span of 2 bases. This CDR3 region has 11 residues. CDR1 SEHNR and CDR2 FQNEAQ come from the germline V gene (reference sequence). The CDR3 DNA follows: TGTGCCAGCAGCTATACCGGGGAGCTGTTTTTT. Residues: CASSYTGELFF. The full variable domain, completed using reference TRBV7-9 and TRBJ2-2, is DTGVSQNPRHKITKRGQNVTFRCDPISEHNRLYWYRQTLGQGPEFLTYFQNEAQLEKSRLLSDRFSAERPKGSFSTLEIQRTEQGDSAMYLCASSYTGELFFGEGSRLTVL.

This clone has just a few counts. The chain couples TRBV5-1 to TRBJ1-5; TRBD1 agrees at 11 bases. The V gene end was trimmed by 4 bases and the J gene end by 11 bases; junction bases not matched to a gene: 8. This CDR3 is built from 14 residues. CDR1 is SGHRS, CDR2 YFSETQ, per germline. CDR3 loop: CASSPGQGAAAQHF. In DNA, the CDR3 is TGCGCCAGCAGCCCCGGACAGGGGGCCGCCGCCCAGCATTTT. The variable domain in full, with the rest retrieved from reference TRBV5-1 and TRBJ1-5, is KAGVTQTPRYLIKTRGQQVTLSCSPISGHRSVSWYQQTPGQGLQFLFEYFSETQRNKGNFPGRFSGRQFSNSRSEMNVSTLELGDSALYLCASSPGQGAAAQHFGDGTRLSIL.

This rearrangement joins TRBV9 to TRBJ2-3; 11 nucleotides align to TRBD2. Germline V gene sequence: CDR1 SGDLS, CDR2 YYNGEE. The V segment lost 4 bases and the J segment 4 bases; nucleotides outside the gene matches: 11. The CDR3 has 17 residues. Here the CDR3 reads CASSLQLAGVPPDTQYF. In nucleotides, the CDR3 is TGTGCCAGCAGCCTCCAACTAGCGGGAGTACCCCCAGATACGCAGTATTTT. The full variable domain, its missing parts supplied by reference TRBV9 and TRBJ2-3, is DSGVTQTPKHLITATGQRVTLRCSPRSGDLSVYWYQQSLDQGLQFLIQYYNGEERAKGNILERFSAQQFPDLHSELNLSSLELGDSALYFCASSLQLAGVPPDTQYFGPGTRLTVL.

CDR3 in amino acids: CASSLRGQSNSPLHF. In DNA form, the CDR3 reads TGTGCCAGCAGCTTAAGGGGACAGTCTAATTCACCCCTCCACTTT. This sequence joins TRBV7-2 and TRBJ1-6, with 7 nucleotides matching TRBD1. Germline-derived CDR1 and CDR2 are SGHTA and FQGNSA. The CDR3 is made up of 15 amino acids. V trimming: 2 bases; J trimming: 6 bases; junction bases outside the gene matches: 4.

The chain links TRBV5-4 to TRBJ2-5, with 9 bases that match TRBD1. This CDR3 spans 15 amino acids. Germline V gene data show CDR1 as SGHNT and CDR2 as YYREEE (reference sequence). With V trimmed by 4 bases and J by 5 bases, 9 bases remained unmatched. Here the CDR3 reads CASSALTGGHETQYF. For the CDR3, the DNA is TGTGCCAGCAGCGCTTTGACAGGGGGACACGAGACCCAGTACTTC.